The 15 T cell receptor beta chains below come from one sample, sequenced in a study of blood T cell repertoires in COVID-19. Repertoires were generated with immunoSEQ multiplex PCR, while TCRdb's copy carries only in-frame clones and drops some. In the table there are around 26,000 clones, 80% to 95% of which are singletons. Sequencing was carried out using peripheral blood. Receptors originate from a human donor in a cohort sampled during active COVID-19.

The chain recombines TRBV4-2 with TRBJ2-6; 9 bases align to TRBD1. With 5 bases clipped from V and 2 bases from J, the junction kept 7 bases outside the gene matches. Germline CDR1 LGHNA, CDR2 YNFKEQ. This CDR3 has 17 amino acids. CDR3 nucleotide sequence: TGTGCCAGCAGCATGGAACAGGGGGCGGCTGGGGCCAACGTCCTGACTTTC. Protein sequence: CASSMEQGAAGANVLTF.

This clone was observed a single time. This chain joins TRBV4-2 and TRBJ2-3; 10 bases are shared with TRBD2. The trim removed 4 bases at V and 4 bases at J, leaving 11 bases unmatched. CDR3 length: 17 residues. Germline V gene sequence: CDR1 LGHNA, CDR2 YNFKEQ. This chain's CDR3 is CASSRDSGRTLSDTQYF. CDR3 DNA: TGTGCCAGCAGCCGCGATAGCGGGAGGACCCTCTCAGATACGCAGTATTTT.

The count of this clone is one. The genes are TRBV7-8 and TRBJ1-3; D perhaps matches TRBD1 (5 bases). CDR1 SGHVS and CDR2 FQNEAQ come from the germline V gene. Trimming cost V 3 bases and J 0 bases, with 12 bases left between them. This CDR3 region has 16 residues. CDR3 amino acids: CASSFIFQGSGNTIYF. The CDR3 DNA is TGTGCCAGCAGCTTCATCTTCCAGGGCTCTGGAAACACCATATATTTT.

CDR3 nucleotides: TGTGCCAGTAGTATTCCCTCGACGGGGGGCCGGGGAACTAGCAATCAGCCCCAGCATTTT. As protein: CASSIPSTGGRGTSNQPQHF. The V gene is TRBV19, the J gene TRBJ1-5; D perhaps matches TRBD1 (6 bases). Germline CDR1 and CDR2: LNHDA and SQIVND (reference sequence). The CDR3 has 20 amino acids. V lost 3 bases, J lost 0 bases, and 24 bases lay in between.

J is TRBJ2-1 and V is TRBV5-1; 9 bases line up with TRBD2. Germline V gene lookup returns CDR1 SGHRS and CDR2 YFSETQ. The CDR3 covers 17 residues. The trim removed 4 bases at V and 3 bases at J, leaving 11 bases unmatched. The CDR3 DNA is TGCGCCAGCAGCCCATTGGCTAGCGGGAATAACTACAATGAGCAGTTCTTC. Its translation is CASSPLASGNNYNEQFF.

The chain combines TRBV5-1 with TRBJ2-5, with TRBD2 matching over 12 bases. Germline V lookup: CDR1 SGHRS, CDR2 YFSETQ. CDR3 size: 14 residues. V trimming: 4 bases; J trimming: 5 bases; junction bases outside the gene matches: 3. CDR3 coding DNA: TGCGCCAGCAGCGGAGGACTAGCGGGGGAGACCCAGTACTTC. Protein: CASSGGLAGETQYF.

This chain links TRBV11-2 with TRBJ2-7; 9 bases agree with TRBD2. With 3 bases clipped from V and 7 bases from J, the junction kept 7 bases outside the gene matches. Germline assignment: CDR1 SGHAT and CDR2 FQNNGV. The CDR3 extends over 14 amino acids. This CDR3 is CASSFVAGVGEQYF. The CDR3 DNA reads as TGTGCCAGCAGCTTCGTAGCGGGAGTGGGGGAGCAGTACTTC.

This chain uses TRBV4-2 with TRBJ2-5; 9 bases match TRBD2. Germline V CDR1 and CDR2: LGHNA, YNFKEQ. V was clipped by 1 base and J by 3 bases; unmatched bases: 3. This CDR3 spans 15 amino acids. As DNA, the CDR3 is TGTGCCAGCAGCCAAGGGGCTAGCGGGGAAGAGACCCAGTACTTC. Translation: CASSQGASGEETQYF.

The CDR3 nucleotides read TGTGCCAGCAGCAAGGACAAGGCCTATGGCTACACCTTC. This gives the protein CASSKDKAYGYTF. V usage is TRBV3-1 (or the pseudogene TRBV3-2) and J usage is TRBJ1-2, with D perhaps matching TRBD1 (5 bases). Per the germline V gene, CDR1 is LGHDT and CDR2 is YNNKEL (reference sequence). CDR3 length: 13 residues. V lost 5 bases, J lost 4 bases, and 11 bases lay in between.

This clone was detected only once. The CDR3 sequence is CASSLAGSSASSYNEQFF. The CDR3 region has the DNA TGTGCCAGCAGCTTAGCGGGTTCGAGCGCGAGCTCCTACAATGAGCAGTTCTTC. J is TRBJ2-1 and V is TRBV7-6; the D is unclear. CDR1 and CDR2 (germline): SGHVS, FNYEAQ. This CDR3 contains 18 residues. The V end was cut by 0 bases, the J end by 0 bases, with 15 bases between.

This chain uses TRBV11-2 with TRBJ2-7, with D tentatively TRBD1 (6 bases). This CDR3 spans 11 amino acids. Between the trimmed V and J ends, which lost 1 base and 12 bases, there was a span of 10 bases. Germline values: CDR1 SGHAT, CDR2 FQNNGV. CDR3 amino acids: CASSLGGRGYF. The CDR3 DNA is TGTGCCAGCAGCTTAGGGGGGCGCGGGTACTTC.

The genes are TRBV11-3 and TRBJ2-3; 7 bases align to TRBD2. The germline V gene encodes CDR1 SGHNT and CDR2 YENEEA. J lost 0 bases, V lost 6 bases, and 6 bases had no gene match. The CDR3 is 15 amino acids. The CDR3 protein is CASRAGGVSTDTQYF. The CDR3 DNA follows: TGTGCCAGCAGGGCTGGGGGGGTCAGCACAGATACGCAGTATTTT. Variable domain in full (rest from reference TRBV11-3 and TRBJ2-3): EAGVVQSPRYKIIEKKQPVAFWCNPISGHNTLYWYLQNLGQGPELLIRYENEEAVDDSQLPKDRFSAERLKGVDSTLKIQPAELGDSAVYLCASRAGGVSTDTQYFGPGTRLTVL.

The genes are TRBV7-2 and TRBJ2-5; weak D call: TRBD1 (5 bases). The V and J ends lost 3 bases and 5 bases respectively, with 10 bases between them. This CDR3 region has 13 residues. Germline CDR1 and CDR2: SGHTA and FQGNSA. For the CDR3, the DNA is TGTGCCAGCAGCTTCTTCAGGGTTGAGACCCAGTACTTC. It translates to CASSFFRVETQYF.

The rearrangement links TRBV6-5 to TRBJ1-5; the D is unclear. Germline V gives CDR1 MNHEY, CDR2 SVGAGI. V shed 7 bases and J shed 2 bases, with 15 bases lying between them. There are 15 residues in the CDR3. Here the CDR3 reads CASIQSHGGNQPQHF. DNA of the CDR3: TGTGCCAGCATCCAGAGTCACGGGGGCAATCAGCCCCAGCATTTT.

The DNA for the CDR3 is TGCGCCAGCAGCGGAATTACAGGGACCGGCTATGGCTACACCTTC. As protein: CASSGITGTGYGYTF. The chain has TRBV5-1 and TRBJ1-2, with D possibly TRBD1 on 6 matching bases. The germline gives CDR1 SGHRS, CDR2 YFSETQ. The V end lost 4 bases, the J end lost 4 bases, and 17 bases lay between the germline ends. This CDR3 has 15 amino acids.